The 10 T cell receptor beta chains given below trace back to one sample, sequenced in a study of T cells in Graves' hyperthyroidism and ophthalmopathy. Amplification targeted TCR beta CDR3 regions from RNA transcripts. Initially, a first-round RT-PCR of the TCR CDR3 employed the HTBI primer set. TCRdb re-called the multiplex PCR reads through MiXCR, storing one row per CDR3 protein. The sample consists of around 600,000 distinct CDR3 sequences, about a sixth of them appearing once. Material for sequencing was blood. Receptors were obtained from a woman in her forties with Graves' ophthalmopathy.

In this sample, this clonotype turned up a few times. The rearrangement uses TRBV3-1 and TRBJ2-7; 7 nucleotides match TRBD1. This CDR3 has 13 residues. V lost 7 bases and J lost 2; bases outside the gene matches: 5. CDR1 is LGHDT and CDR2 is YNNKEL in the germline V gene (reference sequence). Here the CDR3 reads CASTSTGAYEQYF. For the CDR3, the DNA is TGTGCCAGCACCAGCACAGGGGCCTACGAGCAGTACTTC.

The chain couples TRBV19 to TRBJ1-5, with D uncertain. The V gene's germline CDR1 is LNHDA and CDR2 SQIVND (reference sequence). V dropped 5 bases and J dropped 4 bases, with 15 bases sitting between them. The CDR3 loop spans 15 amino acids. In DNA form, the CDR3 reads TGTGCCAGTAGTTTTGGGCTCAGTATGAATCAGCCCCAGCATTTT. The encoded protein is CASSFGLSMNQPQHF. Based on the CDR3 plus reference TRBV19 and TRBJ1-5, the full variable domain is DGGITQSPKYLFRKEGQNVTLSCEQNLNHDAMYWYRQDPGQGLRLIYYSQIVNDFQKGDIAEGYSVSREKKESFPLTVTSAQKNPTAFYLCASSFGLSMNQPQHFGDGTRLSIL.

In its sample, this clonotype was seen many times. The chain couples TRBV30 to TRBJ2-5; no definite D call. The germline CDR1 and CDR2 sequences are GTSNPN and SVGIG (reference sequence). There are 14 residues in the CDR3. The V gene lost 0 bases and the J gene lost 5 bases, with 13 bases spanning the gap. CDR3: CAWSVGGVWETQYF. The DNA for the CDR3 is TGTGCCTGGAGTGTAGGCGGCGTCTGGGAGACCCAGTACTTC.

The chain uses TRBV11-2 and TRBJ1-2; a weak D match, TRBD1 (5 bases). The CDR3 extends over 18 amino acids. Germline CDR1 is SGHAT and CDR2 is FQNNGV. V was pared by 1 base and J by 2 bases, with 20 bases between. CDR3 region: CASSLAGIEYLPNYGYTF. The CDR3 DNA reads TGTGCCAGCAGCTTAGCAGGGATCGAGTATTTACCAAACTATGGCTACACCTTC.

This clonotype was picked up a small number of times. The J gene is TRBJ2-2, the V gene TRBV6-5, with a tentative D call TRBD1 (6 bases). V gave up 2 bases and J gave up 2 bases, with 9 bases separating them. Germline V gene data show CDR1 as MNHEY and CDR2 as SVGAGI. This CDR3 contains 15 residues. The CDR3 DNA sequence: TGTGCCAGCAGTTACCTAGGGGGTAACACCGGGGAGCTGTTTTTT. It is translated as CASSYLGGNTGELFF.

V is TRBV28 and J is TRBJ2-7, with 12 bases lining up with TRBD2. Germline CDR1 and CDR2: MDHEN and SYDVKM. This CDR3 contains 16 residues. Trimming took 4 bases from V and 7 from J; bases not matched to a gene: 11. CDR3 region: CASSSPGLAGRGEQYF. In DNA form, the CDR3 reads TGTGCCAGCAGTTCCCCCGGACTAGCGGGAAGAGGTGAGCAGTACTTC.

In its sample, this clonotype was seen many times. The V gene is TRBV2, the J gene TRBJ2-2; D remains unclear. Trimming removed 8 bases from V and 8 bases from J, with 15 bases in between. The CDR3 contains 13 residues. From germline, CDR1 is SNHLY and CDR2 FYNNEI. Here the CDR3 reads CASLGYTGGELFF. The CDR3 DNA is TGTGCCAGCCTGGGCTACACCGGAGGGGAGCTGTTTTTT.

The rearrangement links TRBV6-4 to TRBJ1-4; weak D call: TRBD1 (6 bases). Trimming took 3 bases from V and 7 from J, leaving 12 bases between them. Germline assignment: CDR1 MRHNA and CDR2 SNTAGT. This CDR3 spans 14 amino acids. The CDR3 is CASSEGASGEKLFF. As DNA, the CDR3 is TGTGCCAGCAGTGAGGGGGCGTCGGGTGAAAAACTGTTTTTT.

This clonotype was picked up many times. The chain is built from TRBV5-6 and TRBJ2-3; D is ambiguous. This CDR3 has 16 amino acids. The germline CDR1 and CDR2 sequences are SGHDT and YYEEEE. The germline V and J ends were trimmed by 5 bases and 0 bases, with 16 bases remaining between them. The CDR3 reads CASRHWWGPSTDTQYF. The CDR3 region has the DNA TGTGCCAGCAGACATTGGTGGGGTCCAAGCACAGATACGCAGTATTTT.

This clonotype was picked up many times. The chain couples TRBV18 to TRBJ2-7, with D perhaps matching TRBD2 (6 bases). Germline assignment: CDR1 KGHSH and CDR2 LQKENI. CDR3 size: 15 residues. Trimming removed 2 bases at V and 7 bases at J, with 18 bases between. CDR3 sequence (DNA): TGTGCCAGCTCACCAGCGGAGGGGCCTCACAGAGAGCAGTACTTC. Translated, it gives CASSPAEGPHREQYF. The full variable domain, with the rest looked up from reference TRBV18 and TRBJ2-7, is NAGVMQNPRHLVRRRGQEARLRCSPMKGHSHVYWYRQLPEEGLKFMVYLQKENIIDESGMPKERFSAEFPKEGPSILRIQQVVRGDSAAYFCASSPAEGPHREQYFGPGTRLTVT.